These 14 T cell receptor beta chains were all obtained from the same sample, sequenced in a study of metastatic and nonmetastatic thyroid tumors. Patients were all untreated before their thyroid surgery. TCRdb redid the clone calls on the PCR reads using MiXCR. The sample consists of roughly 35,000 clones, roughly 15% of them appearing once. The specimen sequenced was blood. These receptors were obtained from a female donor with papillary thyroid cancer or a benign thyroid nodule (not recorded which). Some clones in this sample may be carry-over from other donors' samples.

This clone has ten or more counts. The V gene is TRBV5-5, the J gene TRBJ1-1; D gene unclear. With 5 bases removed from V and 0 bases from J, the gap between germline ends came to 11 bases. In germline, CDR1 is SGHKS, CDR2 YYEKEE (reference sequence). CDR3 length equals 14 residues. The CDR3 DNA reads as TGTGCCAGCAGGCGCGACACTGTGAACACTGAAGCTTTCTTT. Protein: CASRRDTVNTEAFF.

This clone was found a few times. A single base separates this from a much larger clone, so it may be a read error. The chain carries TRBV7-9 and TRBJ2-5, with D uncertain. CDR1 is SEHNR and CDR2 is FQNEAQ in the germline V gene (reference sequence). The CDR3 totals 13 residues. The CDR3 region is CASSLPSQETQCF. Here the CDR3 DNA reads TGTGCCAGCAGCTTACCTTCCCAAGAGACCCAGTGCTTC.

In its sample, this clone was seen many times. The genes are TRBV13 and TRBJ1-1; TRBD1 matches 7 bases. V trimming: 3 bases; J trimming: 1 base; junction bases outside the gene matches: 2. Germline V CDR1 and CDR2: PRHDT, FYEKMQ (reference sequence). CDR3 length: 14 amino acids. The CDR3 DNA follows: TGTGCCAGCAGCTTGACAGGGAGGAACACTGAAGCTTTCTTT. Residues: CASSLTGRNTEAFF.

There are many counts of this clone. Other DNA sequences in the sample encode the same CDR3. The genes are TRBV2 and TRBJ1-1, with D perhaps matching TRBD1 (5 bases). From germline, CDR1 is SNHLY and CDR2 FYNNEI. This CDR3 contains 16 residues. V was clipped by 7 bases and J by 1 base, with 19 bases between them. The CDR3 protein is CASTGQGTEKNTEAFF. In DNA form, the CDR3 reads TGTGCCAGCACCGGGCAAGGGACGGAGAAGAACACTGAAGCTTTCTTT. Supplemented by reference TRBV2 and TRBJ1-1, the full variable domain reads EPEVTQTPSHQVTQMGQEVILRCVPISNHLYFYWYRQILGQKVEFLVSFYNNEISEKSEIFDDQFSVERPDGSNFTLKIRSTKLEDSAMYFCASTGQGTEKNTEAFFGQGTRLTVV.

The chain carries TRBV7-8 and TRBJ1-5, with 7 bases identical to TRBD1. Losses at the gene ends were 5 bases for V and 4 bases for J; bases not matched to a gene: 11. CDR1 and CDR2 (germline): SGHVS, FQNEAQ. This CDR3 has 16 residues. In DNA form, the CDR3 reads TGTGCCAGCAGCATTTACAGGGGTCGAAGAAATCAGCCCCAGCATTTT. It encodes CASSIYRGRRNQPQHF.

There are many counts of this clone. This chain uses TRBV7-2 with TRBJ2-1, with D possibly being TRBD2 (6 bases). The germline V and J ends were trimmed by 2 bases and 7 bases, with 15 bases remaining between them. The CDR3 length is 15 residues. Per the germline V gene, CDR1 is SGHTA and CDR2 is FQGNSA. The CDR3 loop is CASSLPSEGWNEQFF. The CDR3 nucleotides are TGTGCCAGCAGCTTACCGTCGGAGGGGTGGAATGAGCAGTTCTTC. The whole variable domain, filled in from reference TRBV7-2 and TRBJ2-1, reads GAGVSQSPSNKVTEKGKDVELRCDPISGHTALYWYRQSLGQGLEFLIYFQGNSAPDKSGLPSDRFSAERTGGSVSTLTIQRTQQEDSAVYLCASSLPSEGWNEQFFGPGTRLTVL.

CDR3: CAWSVSGSLYF. The CDR3 DNA is TGTGCCTGGAGTGTATCGGGGAGTCTGTACTTC. The chain is built from TRBV30 and TRBJ2-7, with a weak D call TRBD2 (5 bases). Germline assignment: CDR1 GTSNPN and CDR2 SVGIG (reference sequence). The CDR3 covers 11 residues. V was cut by 0 bases and J by 12 bases, with 12 bases left in between. Full variable domain (rest looked up from reference TRBV30 and TRBJ2-7): SQTIHQWPATLVQPVGSPLSLECTVEGTSNPNLYWYRQAAGRGLQLLFYSVGIGQISSEVPQNLSASRPQDRQFILSSKKLLLSDSGFYLCAWSVSGSLYFGPGTRLTVT.

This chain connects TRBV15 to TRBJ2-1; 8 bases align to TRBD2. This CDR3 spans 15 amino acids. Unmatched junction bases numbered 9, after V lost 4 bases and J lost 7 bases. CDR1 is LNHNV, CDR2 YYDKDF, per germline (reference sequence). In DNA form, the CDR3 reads TGTGCCACCAGCAATCGGCGGGAGGTCCTAAATGAGCAGTTCTTC. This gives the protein CATSNRREVLNEQFF.

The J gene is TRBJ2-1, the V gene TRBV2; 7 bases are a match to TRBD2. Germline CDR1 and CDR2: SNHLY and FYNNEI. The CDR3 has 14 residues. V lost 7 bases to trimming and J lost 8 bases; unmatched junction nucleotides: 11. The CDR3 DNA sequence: TGTGCCAGCATGAGGACTAGTGGGATCCATGAGCAGTTCTTC. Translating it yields CASMRTSGIHEQFF.

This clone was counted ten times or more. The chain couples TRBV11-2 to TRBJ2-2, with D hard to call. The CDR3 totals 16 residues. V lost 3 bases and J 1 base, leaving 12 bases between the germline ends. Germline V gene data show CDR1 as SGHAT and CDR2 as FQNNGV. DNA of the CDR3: TGTGCCAGCAGCTTCGGGCGTAAAAAGAACACCGGGGAGCTGTTTTTT. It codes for CASSFGRKKNTGELFF.

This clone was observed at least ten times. The CDR3 region has the DNA TGCAGTGGATCGCGGACCCATCAAGAGACCCAGTACTTC. As protein: CSGSRTHQETQYF. This sequence joins TRBV20-1 and TRBJ2-5; no reliable D call. V was clipped by 7 bases and J by 2 bases, with 14 bases between them. The CDR3 length is 13 residues. Germline V gene lookup returns CDR1 DFQATT and CDR2 SNEGSKA (reference sequence).

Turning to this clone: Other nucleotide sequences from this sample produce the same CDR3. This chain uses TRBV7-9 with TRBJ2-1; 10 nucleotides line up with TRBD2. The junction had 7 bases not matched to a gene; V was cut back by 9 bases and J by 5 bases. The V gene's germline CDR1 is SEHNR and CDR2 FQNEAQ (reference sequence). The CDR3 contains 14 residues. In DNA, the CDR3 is TGTGCCAGTAGCCACGGACTAGCGGACAATGAGCAGTTCTTC. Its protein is CASSHGLADNEQFF.

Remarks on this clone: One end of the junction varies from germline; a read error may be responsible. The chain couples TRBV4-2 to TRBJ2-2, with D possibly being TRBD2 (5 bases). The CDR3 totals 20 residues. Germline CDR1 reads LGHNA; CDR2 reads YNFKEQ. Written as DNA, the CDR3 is TGTGCCAGCAGCCAAGGGGTGGGTAGCTCGGTCGGAATGAACACCGGGGAGCTGGTTTTT. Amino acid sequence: CASSQGVGSSVGMNTGELVF.

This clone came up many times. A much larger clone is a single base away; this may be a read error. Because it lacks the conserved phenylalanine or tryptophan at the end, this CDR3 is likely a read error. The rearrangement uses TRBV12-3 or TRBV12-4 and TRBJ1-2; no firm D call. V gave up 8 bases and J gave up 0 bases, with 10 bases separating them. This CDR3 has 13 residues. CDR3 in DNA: TGTGCCAGCTACGGACCGCCTAACTATGGCTACACCCTC. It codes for CASYGPPNYGYTL.